The rows below give T cell receptor beta chains drawn from one sample of a study of blood T cell repertoires in COVID-19. Some clones are missing from TCRdb's copy, which holds only in-frame ones; the method was immunoSEQ multiplex PCR. The table shows some 120,000 clones, with approximately 83% occurring only once. Sequencing was done on a sample of peripheral blood. Receptors were obtained from a man aged 55 to 70 with acute or convalescent COVID-19. CDR3s include the opening cysteine and the closing phenylalanine or tryptophan. The order of the fields is CDR3 protein, CDR3 DNA, J gene, D gene, V gene, clone size. D genes are given only for firm matches. Size values are once, few and many counts, or a class for expanded clones, and some rows have none.

CDR3: CAGAITGSSYNEQFF
DNA: TGTGCCGGGGCCATAACAGGGAGCTCCTACAATGAGCAGTTCTTC
J: TRBJ2-1
D: NA
V: TRBV2
size: NA

CDR3: CASSPNSGNTEAFF
DNA: TGTGCCAGCTCACCGAACTCAGGGAACACTGAAGCTTTCTTT
J: TRBJ1-1
D: NA
V: TRBV18
size: NA

CDR3: CASSTPAEEYNEQFF
DNA: TGTGCCAGCAGCACCCCAGCCGAGGAATACAATGAGCAGTTCTTC
J: TRBJ2-1
D: NA
V: TRBV28
size: NA

CDR3: CASSSSGRLGTQYF
DNA: TGCGCCAGCAGTTCCAGCGGGAGATTGGGGACCCAGTACTTC
J: TRBJ2-5
D: TRBD2
V: TRBV5-1
size: once

CDR3: CASSSSYGGYGYTF
DNA: TGTGCCAGCAGCTCCTCGTACGGGGGCTATGGCTACACCTTC
J: TRBJ1-2
D: NA
V: TRBV7-2
size: NA

CDR3: CAISSQRGVSETQYF
DNA: TGTGCCATCAGTTCTCAGCGGGGGGTTTCAGAGACCCAGTACTTC
J: TRBJ2-5
D: TRBD2
V: TRBV10-3
size: NA

CDR3: CAISESGQGYQPQHF
DNA: TGTGCCATCAGTGAGTCGGGGCAGGGATACCAGCCCCAGCATTTT
J: TRBJ1-5
D: NA
V: TRBV10-3
size: NA

CDR3: CAIRAGQGIMWVQETQYF
DNA: TGTGCCATCAGGGCGGGACAGGGTATTATGTGGGTCCAAGAGACCCAGTACTTC
J: TRBJ2-5
D: TRBD1
V: TRBV10-3
size: NA

CDR3: CASSPFAGTGGHSNQPQHF
DNA: TGTGCCAGCAGTCCCTTCGCCGGGACAGGGGGTCATAGCAATCAGCCCCAGCATTTT
J: TRBJ1-5
D: TRBD1
V: TRBV28
size: once

CDR3: CASSQAFTTDTQYF
DNA: TGTGCCAGCAGCCAAGCGTTCACCACAGATACGCAGTATTTT
J: TRBJ2-3
D: NA
V: TRBV16
size: NA

CDR3: CASRGTSGLERETQYF
DNA: TGTGCCAGCAGGGGGACTAGCGGGTTGGAGAGAGAGACCCAGTACTTC
J: TRBJ2-5
D: TRBD2
V: TRBV28
size: NA

CDR3: CASSNRGGAYEQYF
DNA: TGTGCCAGCAGCAACAGAGGGGGGGCCTACGAGCAGTACTTC
J: TRBJ2-7
D: NA
V: TRBV7-2
size: NA

CDR3: CATSDSRGGEQYF
DNA: TGTGCCACCAGTGATTCGAGAGGAGGGGAGCAGTACTTC
J: TRBJ2-7
D: NA
V: TRBV24-1
size: NA

CDR3: CAWSKQGIAEAFF
DNA: TGTGCCTGGAGTAAGCAGGGGATCGCTGAAGCTTTCTTT
J: TRBJ1-1
D: NA
V: TRBV30
size: once

CDR3: CAIRSGTVNTGELFF
DNA: TGTGCCATTAGATCCGGGACAGTGAACACCGGGGAGCTGTTTTTT
J: TRBJ2-2
D: TRBD1
V: TRBV10-3
size: NA

CDR3: CASRTREYVAEQYF
DNA: TGCGCCAGCAGAACTCGGGAGTATGTAGCCGAGCAGTACTTC
J: TRBJ2-7
D: NA
V: TRBV5-1
size: NA

CDR3: CASSLDLRTGAFF
DNA: TGTGCCAGTAGTTTAGACCTTCGAACGGGAGCTTTCTTT
J: TRBJ1-1
D: NA
V: TRBV19
size: NA

CDR3: CASSPGQGSTEAFF
DNA: TGTGCCAGCAGTCCTGGACAGGGGAGCACTGAAGCTTTCTTT
J: TRBJ1-1
D: TRBD1
V: TRBV28
size: NA

CDR3: CAWSLESNQPQHF
DNA: TGTGCCTGGAGTCTAGAAAGCAATCAGCCCCAGCATTTT
J: TRBJ1-5
D: NA
V: TRBV30
size: NA

CDR3: CASSYGGASTDTQYF
DNA: TGTGCCAGCAGTTATGGGGGGGCTAGCACAGATACGCAGTATTTT
J: TRBJ2-3
D: NA
V: TRBV28
size: few

CDR3: CSLFSPELAGGRNEQFF
DNA: TGCAGTCTCTTTTCTCCAGAACTAGCGGGAGGGCGCAATGAGCAGTTCTTC
J: TRBJ2-1
D: TRBD2
V: TRBV29-1
size: NA

CDR3: CASSPDTTNYGYTF
DNA: TGTGCCAGCTCACCGGATACTACTAACTATGGCTACACCTTC
J: TRBJ1-2
D: NA
V: TRBV18
size: NA

CDR3: CASSPLRDRAMNTEAFF
DNA: TGTGCCAGCTCACCCCTCCGGGACAGGGCTATGAACACTGAAGCTTTCTTT
J: TRBJ1-1
D: TRBD1
V: TRBV18
size: NA

CDR3: CASSSPPGQTNTGELFF
DNA: TGCGCCAGCAGCTCCCCGCCAGGACAGACGAACACCGGGGAGCTGTTTTTT
J: TRBJ2-2
D: NA
V: TRBV5-1
size: NA

CDR3: CASSYNRWSGNTIYF
DNA: TGTGCCAGCAGTTACAACAGATGGTCTGGAAACACCATATATTTT
J: TRBJ1-3
D: NA
V: TRBV6-5
size: NA

CDR3: CASSLVLPGDTQYF
DNA: TGTGCCAGCAGCTTAGTACTCCCGGGAGATACGCAGTATTTT
J: TRBJ2-3
D: NA
V: TRBV7-2
size: NA

CDR3: CASRSGTGSQRTTYNEQFF
DNA: TGCGCCAGCAGGTCCGGGACAGGGTCTCAGCGGACGACCTACAATGAGCAGTTCTTC
J: TRBJ2-1
D: TRBD1
V: TRBV5-1
size: few

CDR3: CASSLGPKGPEQETQYF
DNA: TGCGCCAGCAGCTTGGGGCCGAAGGGGCCCGAGCAAGAGACCCAGTACTTC
J: TRBJ2-5
D: NA
V: TRBV5-1
size: NA

CDR3: CASSESTGGLAKNIQYF
DNA: TGCGCCAGCAGTGAGTCGACGGGCGGACTAGCCAAAAACATTCAGTACTTC
J: TRBJ2-4
D: NA
V: TRBV10-1
size: NA

CDR3: CASSTRDRVGYGYTF
DNA: TGTGCCAGTAGTACCCGGGACAGGGTTGGCTATGGCTACACCTTC
J: TRBJ1-2
D: TRBD1
V: TRBV19
size: NA

CDR3: CASSLPGGYEAFF
DNA: TGTGCCAGCAGCCTACCCGGGGGTTATGAAGCTTTCTTT
J: TRBJ1-1
D: NA
V: TRBV11-2
size: NA

CDR3: CATSREAGGAGYTF
DNA: TGTGCCACCAGCAGAGAAGCAGGGGGCGCAGGCTACACCTTC
J: TRBJ1-2
D: TRBD1
V: TRBV15
size: few

CDR3: CASSYVTRGPEVAFRELFF
DNA: TGTGCCAGCAGCTACGTGACGCGTGGGCCAGAAGTCGCATTCCGGGAGCTGTTTTTT
J: TRBJ2-2
D: NA
V: TRBV7-9
size: NA

CDR3: CASSPSPGTGMSYEQYF
DNA: TGTGCCAGTAGTCCCTCCCCCGGGACAGGGATGTCCTACGAGCAGTACTTC
J: TRBJ2-7
D: TRBD1
V: TRBV19
size: NA

CDR3: CATRTGGQPQHF
DNA: TGTGCCACCCGGACCGGAGGTCAGCCCCAGCATTTT
J: TRBJ1-5
D: NA
V: TRBV28
size: NA

CDR3: CASSPRRGRVGELFF
DNA: TGTGCCAGCAGCCCTAGGCGGGGCAGGGTCGGGGAGCTGTTTTTT
J: TRBJ2-2
D: NA
V: TRBV5-4
size: NA

CDR3: CASSLGGLNQPQHF
DNA: TGTGCCAGCAGTTTAGGGGGCCTCAATCAGCCCCAGCATTTT
J: TRBJ1-5
D: NA
V: TRBV28
size: NA

CDR3: CASSGTALGLNTEAFF
DNA: TGTGCCAGTAGCGGGACAGCCCTAGGGCTGAACACTGAAGCTTTCTTT
J: TRBJ1-1
D: TRBD1
V: TRBV19
size: NA

CDR3: CASSPGPPQETQYF
DNA: TGTGCCAGCAGCCCAGGGCCCCCACAAGAGACCCAGTACTTC
J: TRBJ2-5
D: NA
V: TRBV7-8
size: NA

CDR3: CASTHRDFGTEAFF
DNA: TGTGCCAGCACTCACAGGGATTTCGGCACTGAAGCTTTCTTT
J: TRBJ1-1
D: NA
V: TRBV6-5
size: NA

CDR3: CASNRGDSYNSPLHF
DNA: TGTGCCAGCAACAGGGGGGATTCCTATAATTCACCCCTCCACTTT
J: TRBJ1-6
D: TRBD1
V: TRBV9
size: NA

CDR3: CANSYFRTSGRANEQFF
DNA: TGTGCCAACAGTTACTTTCGGACTAGCGGGAGGGCCAATGAGCAGTTCTTC
J: TRBJ2-1
D: TRBD2
V: TRBV6-2/TRBV6-3
size: once

CDR3: CASSGRLTSGGLNEQFF
DNA: TGTGCCAGCAGTGGCCGACTAACTAGCGGGGGGCTGAATGAGCAGTTCTTC
J: TRBJ2-1
D: TRBD2
V: TRBV2
size: NA

CDR3: CAWSVNWQGEGYTF
DNA: TGTGCCTGGAGTGTAAATTGGCAGGGGGAAGGCTACACCTTC
J: TRBJ1-2
D: TRBD1
V: TRBV30
size: NA

CDR3: CASNKAGASGYTF
DNA: TGTGCCAGCAACAAGGCGGGGGCAAGTGGCTACACCTTC
J: TRBJ1-2
D: NA
V: TRBV27
size: NA

CDR3: CASSLDRNTEAFF
DNA: TGTGCCAGCAGCTTAGATCGGAACACTGAAGCTTTCTTT
J: TRBJ1-1
D: NA
V: TRBV11-2
size: NA

CDR3: CASSRATGEGDTQYF
DNA: TGTGCCAGCAGCCGCGCGACAGGGGAGGGAGATACGCAGTATTTT
J: TRBJ2-3
D: NA
V: TRBV9
size: few

CDR3: CATSRGGVQETQYF
DNA: TGTGCCACCAGCAGAGGGGGGGTCCAAGAGACCCAGTACTTC
J: TRBJ2-5
D: NA
V: TRBV15
size: NA

CDR3: CASSLVSGSHRTAATGELFF
DNA: TGCGCCAGCAGCCTCGTGAGCGGGAGCCATCGGACTGCGGCCACCGGGGAGCTGTTTTTT
J: TRBJ2-2
D: TRBD2
V: TRBV5-1
size: NA

CDR3: CASSLSSSATYEQYF
DNA: TGTGCCAGCAGCTTAAGTTCTAGCGCGACCTACGAGCAGTACTTC
J: TRBJ2-7
D: NA
V: TRBV7-3
size: NA

CDR3: CASSDSSSTDTQYF
DNA: TGTGCCAGCAGCGACAGTTCAAGCACAGATACGCAGTATTTT
J: TRBJ2-3
D: NA
V: TRBV9
size: few